This TCR beta chain was recovered during a study of regulatory T cells in long-lasting Graves disease. Whole-study context: With positive TSH receptor antibodies and over 5 years of antithyroid drugs, Graves' disease was considered persistent.

Stated time point: persistent/refractory GD, antithyroid drugs over 5 years with positive TRAb. The TCR library was made from RNA extracted from PBMCs. An endocrinology unit in Xi'an, China, supplied the patients. To make TCR beta libraries, researchers used iRepertoire HTBI primers and Arm-PCR of CDR3 regions. Each CDR3 protein gets one entry after TCRdb re-called the multiplex PCR reads with MiXCR. The sample holds about 450,000 distinct CDR3 sequences; 23% are singletons and the top ten take 26%. Study-wide findings and caveats: Persistent-disease Graves' patients showed less TCR diversity than new cases.

To note about this clonotype: Its antigen is as yet unknown.

The CDR3 sequence is 15 residues long. Trimming stripped 5 bases from V and 7 bases from J, with 16 bases between. Germline CDR1 reads SGHNT; CDR2 reads YYREEE (reference sequence). Sequences were derived from peripheral blood mononuclear cells (PBMCs), sampled when the disease was refractory, from a patient treated with antithyroid drugs. The rearrangement links TRBV5-4 to TRBJ1-6; D gene ambiguous. The TCR was taken from a female donor with Graves disease. Here the CDR3 reads CASSYRETGNSPLHF. The CDR3 DNA sequence: TGTGCCAGCAGTTACCGGGAGACGGGGAATTCACCCCTCCACTTT.